This T cell receptor beta chain was recorded in a study of human T cells and chemical hapten exposure. Findings and caveats of the study: With patch test score, the counts of PT1 expanded TCRs showed a positive correlation. No shift was seen in TCRs above 1 in 1000 frequency with DPC sensitization. Expanded TCRs grouped into significantly more large CDR3 similarity clusters than controls produced.

The CDR3 is 15 residues long. The ends were cut back, 0 bases at V and 6 bases at J, with 9 bases in the middle. CDR1 SGHTA and CDR2 FQGNSA come from the germline V gene. Time point here: patch test 1, 2 weeks after DPC sensitization. Indicated treatment: therapeutic diphenylcyclopropenone sensitization with weekly scalp DPC. A few counts support this clonotype. Its cognate antigen is unknown. The library attached unique molecular identifiers to individual cDNA molecules. TCRdb re-analysed the RACE reads in MiXCR, keeping a single row per CDR3 protein. The sample includes around 120,000 distinct CDR3 sequences, about 12% seen only once; the top ten take 1.3% to 1.5%.

This clonotype originated in a woman in her forties or fifties with alopecia areata. Some clones in this sample may be carry-over from other donors' samples. The sample in question was whole blood, obtained in connection with sensitization to the hapten diphenylcyclopropenone (DPC). The genes are TRBV7-2 and TRBJ2-6; D unresolved. The CDR3 sequence is CASSLASLEANVLTF. The CDR3 coding sequence is TGTGCCAGCAGCTTAGCGAGCTTGGAGGCCAACGTCCTGACTTTC. The full variable domain, rest sourced from reference TRBV7-2 and TRBJ2-6, is GAGVSQSPSNKVTEKGKDVELRCDPISGHTALYWYRQSLGQGLEFLIYFQGNSAPDKSGLPSDRFSAERTGGSVSTLTIQRTQQEDSAVYLCASSLASLEANVLTFGAGSRLTVL.